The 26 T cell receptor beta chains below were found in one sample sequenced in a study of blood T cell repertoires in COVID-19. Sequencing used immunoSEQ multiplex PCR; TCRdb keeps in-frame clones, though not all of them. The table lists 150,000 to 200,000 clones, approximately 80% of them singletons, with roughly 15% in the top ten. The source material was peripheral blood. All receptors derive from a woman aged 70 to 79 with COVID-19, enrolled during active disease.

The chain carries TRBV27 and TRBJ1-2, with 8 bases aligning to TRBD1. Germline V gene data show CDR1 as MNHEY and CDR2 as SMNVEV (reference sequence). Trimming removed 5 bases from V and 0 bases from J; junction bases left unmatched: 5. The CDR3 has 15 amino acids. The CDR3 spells CASSKQGEANYGYTF. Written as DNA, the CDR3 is TGTGCCAGCAGTAAACAGGGGGAAGCTAACTATGGCTACACCTTC.

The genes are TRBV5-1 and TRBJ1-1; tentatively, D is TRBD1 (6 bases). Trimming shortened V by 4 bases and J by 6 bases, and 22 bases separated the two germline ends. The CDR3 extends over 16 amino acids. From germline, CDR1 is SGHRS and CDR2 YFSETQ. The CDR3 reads CASSAATGGLGAEAFF. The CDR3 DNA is TGCGCCAGCAGCGCAGCGACAGGAGGCCTTGGGGCTGAAGCTTTCTTT.

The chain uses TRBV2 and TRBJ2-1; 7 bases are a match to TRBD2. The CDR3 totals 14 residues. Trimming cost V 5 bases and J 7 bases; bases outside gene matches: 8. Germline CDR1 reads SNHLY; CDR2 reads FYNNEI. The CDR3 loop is CASSSSGIGNEQFF. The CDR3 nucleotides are TGTGCCAGCAGTTCCAGCGGGATCGGTAATGAGCAGTTCTTC.

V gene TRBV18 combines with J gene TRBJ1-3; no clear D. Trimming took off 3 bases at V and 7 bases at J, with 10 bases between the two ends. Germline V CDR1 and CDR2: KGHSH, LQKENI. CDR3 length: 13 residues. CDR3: CASSPPGLNTIYF. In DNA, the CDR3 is TGTGCCAGCTCACCGCCGGGTTTGAACACCATATATTTT.

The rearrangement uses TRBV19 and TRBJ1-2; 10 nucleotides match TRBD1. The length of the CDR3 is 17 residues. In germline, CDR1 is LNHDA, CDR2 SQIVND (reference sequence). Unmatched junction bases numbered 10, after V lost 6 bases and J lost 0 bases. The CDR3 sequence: CASRWGTGVRPNYGYTF. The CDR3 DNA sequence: TGTGCCAGTAGATGGGGGACAGGGGTCCGCCCTAACTATGGCTACACCTTC.

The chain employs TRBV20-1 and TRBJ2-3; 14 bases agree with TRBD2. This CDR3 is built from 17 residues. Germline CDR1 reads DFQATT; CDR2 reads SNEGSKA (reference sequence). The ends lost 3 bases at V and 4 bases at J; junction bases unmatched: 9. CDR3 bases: TGCAGTGCTAGTCCTGGGACTAGCGGGAGAGGGCCAGATACGCAGTATTTT. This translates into CSASPGTSGRGPDTQYF.

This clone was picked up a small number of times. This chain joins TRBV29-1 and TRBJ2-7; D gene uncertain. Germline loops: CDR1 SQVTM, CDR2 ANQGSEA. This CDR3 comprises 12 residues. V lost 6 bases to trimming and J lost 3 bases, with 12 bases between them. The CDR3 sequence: CSVRVLSYEQYF. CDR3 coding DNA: TGCAGCGTCCGGGTCCTTAGCTACGAGCAGTACTTC.

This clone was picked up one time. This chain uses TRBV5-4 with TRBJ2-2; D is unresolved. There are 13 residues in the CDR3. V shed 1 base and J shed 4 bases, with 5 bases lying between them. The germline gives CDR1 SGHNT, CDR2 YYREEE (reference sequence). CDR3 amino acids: CASSLWATGELFF. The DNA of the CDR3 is TGTGCCAGCAGCTTGTGGGCCACCGGGGAGCTGTTTTTT.

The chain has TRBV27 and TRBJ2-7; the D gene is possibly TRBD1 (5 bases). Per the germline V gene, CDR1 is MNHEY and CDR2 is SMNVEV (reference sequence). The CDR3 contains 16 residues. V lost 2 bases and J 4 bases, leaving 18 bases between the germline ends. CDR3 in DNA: TGTGCCAGCAGTTTAAAGGCAGGGTCCTCTTATTACGAGCAGTACTTC. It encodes CASSLKAGSSYYEQYF.

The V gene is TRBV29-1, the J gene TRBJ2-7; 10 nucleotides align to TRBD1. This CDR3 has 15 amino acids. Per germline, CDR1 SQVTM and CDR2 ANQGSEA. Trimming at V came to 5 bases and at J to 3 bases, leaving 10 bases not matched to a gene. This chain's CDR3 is CSVSHTGTGVYEQYF. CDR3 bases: TGCAGCGTTTCTCATACCGGGACAGGGGTCTACGAGCAGTACTTC.

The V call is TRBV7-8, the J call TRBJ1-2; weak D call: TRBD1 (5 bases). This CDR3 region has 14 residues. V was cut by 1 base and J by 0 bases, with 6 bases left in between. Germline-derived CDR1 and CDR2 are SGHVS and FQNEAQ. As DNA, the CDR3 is TGTGCCAGCAGCTTAGAGGGGTCTAACTATGGCTACACCTTC. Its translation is CASSLEGSNYGYTF.

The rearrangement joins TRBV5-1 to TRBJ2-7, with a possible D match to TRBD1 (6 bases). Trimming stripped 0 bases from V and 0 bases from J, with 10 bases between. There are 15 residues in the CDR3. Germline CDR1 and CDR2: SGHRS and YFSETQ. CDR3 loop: CASSLVRGNSYEQYF. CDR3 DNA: TGCGCCAGCAGCTTGGTGAGGGGGAACTCCTACGAGCAGTACTTC.

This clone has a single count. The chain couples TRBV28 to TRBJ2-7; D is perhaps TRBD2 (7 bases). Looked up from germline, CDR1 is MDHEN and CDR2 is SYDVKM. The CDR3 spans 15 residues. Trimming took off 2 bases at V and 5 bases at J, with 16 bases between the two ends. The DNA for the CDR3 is TGTGCCAGCAGTTTAGGGGGGGGCGGAAGGCACGAGCAGTACGTC. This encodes CASSLGGGGRHEQYV.

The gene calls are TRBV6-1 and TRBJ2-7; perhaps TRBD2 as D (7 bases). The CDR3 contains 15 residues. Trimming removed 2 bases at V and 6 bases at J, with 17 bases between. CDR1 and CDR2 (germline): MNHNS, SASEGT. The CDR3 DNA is TGTGCCAGCAGTGAACCCTACGGGGGGCAGGGCGAGCAGTACGTC. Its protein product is CASSEPYGGQGEQYV.

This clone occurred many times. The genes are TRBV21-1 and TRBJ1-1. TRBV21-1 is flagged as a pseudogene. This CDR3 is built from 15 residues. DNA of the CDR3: TGTGCCAGCAGCAAAGTTCTCGTTATGAACACTGAAGCTTTCTTT. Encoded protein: CASSKVLVMNTEAFF.

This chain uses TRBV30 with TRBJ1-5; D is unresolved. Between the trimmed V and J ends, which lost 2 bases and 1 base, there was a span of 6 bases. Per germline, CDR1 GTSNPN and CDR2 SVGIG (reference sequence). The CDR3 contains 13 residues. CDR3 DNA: TGTGCCTGGAGTAGGGAGAGCAATCAGCCCCAGCATTTT. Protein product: CAWSRESNQPQHF.

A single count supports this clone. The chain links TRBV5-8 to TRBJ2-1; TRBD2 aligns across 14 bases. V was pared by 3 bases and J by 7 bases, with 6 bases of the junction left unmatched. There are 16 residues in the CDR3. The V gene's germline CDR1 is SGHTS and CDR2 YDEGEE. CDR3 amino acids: CASSWGGTSGSNEQFF. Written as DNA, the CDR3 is TGTGCCAGCAGCTGGGGAGGGACTAGCGGGAGTAATGAGCAGTTCTTC.

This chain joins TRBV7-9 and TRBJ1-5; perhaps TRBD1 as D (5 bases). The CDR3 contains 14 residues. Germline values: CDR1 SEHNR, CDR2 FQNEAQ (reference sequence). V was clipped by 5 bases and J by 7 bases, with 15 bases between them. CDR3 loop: CASSPGGGGQPQHF. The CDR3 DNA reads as TGTGCCAGCAGCCCCGGGGGAGGAGGACAGCCCCAGCATTTT.

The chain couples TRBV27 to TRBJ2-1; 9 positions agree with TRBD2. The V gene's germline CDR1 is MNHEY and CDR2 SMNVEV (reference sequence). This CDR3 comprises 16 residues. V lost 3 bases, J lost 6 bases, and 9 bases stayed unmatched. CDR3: CASSLIGLAGPNEQFF. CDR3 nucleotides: TGTGCCAGCAGTTTGATCGGGCTAGCGGGACCCAATGAGCAGTTCTTC.

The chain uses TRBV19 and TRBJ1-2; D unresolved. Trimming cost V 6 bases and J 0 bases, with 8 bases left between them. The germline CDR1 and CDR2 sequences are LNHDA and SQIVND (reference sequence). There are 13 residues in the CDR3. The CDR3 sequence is CASRLTSNYGYTF. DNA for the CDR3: TGTGCCAGTAGGTTAACATCTAACTATGGCTACACCTTC.

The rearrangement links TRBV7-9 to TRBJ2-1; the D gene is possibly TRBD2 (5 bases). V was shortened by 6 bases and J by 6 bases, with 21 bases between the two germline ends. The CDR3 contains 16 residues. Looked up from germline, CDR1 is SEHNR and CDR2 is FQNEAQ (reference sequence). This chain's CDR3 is CASRDSSTGSSNEQFF. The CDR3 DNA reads TGTGCCAGCAGAGACTCTTCGACGGGAAGTAGCAATGAGCAGTTCTTC. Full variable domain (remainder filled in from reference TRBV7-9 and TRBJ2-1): DTGVSQNPRHKITKRGQNVTFRCDPISEHNRLYWYRQTLGQGPEFLTYFQNEAQLEKSRLLSDRFSAERPKGSFSTLEIQRTEQGDSAMYLCASRDSSTGSSNEQFFGPGTRLTVL.

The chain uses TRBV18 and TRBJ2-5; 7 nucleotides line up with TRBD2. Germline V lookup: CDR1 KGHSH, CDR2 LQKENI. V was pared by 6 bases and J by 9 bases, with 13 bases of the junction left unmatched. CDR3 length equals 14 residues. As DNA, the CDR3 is TGTGCCAGCTCTCCGGAGGCGGCGGCGGGGGCCCAGTACTTC. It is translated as CASSPEAAAGAQYF.

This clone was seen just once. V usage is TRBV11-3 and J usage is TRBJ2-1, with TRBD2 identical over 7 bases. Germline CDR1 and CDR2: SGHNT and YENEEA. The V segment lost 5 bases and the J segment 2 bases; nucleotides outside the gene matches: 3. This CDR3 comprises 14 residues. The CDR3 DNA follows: TGTGCCAGCAGCCCCAGCGGGGCCTACAATGAGCAGTTCTTC. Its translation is CASSPSGAYNEQFF. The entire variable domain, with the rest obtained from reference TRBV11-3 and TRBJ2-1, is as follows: EAGVVQSPRYKIIEKKQPVAFWCNPISGHNTLYWYLQNLGQGPELLIRYENEEAVDDSQLPKDRFSAERLKGVDSTLKIQPAELGDSAVYLCASSPSGAYNEQFFGPGTRLTVL.

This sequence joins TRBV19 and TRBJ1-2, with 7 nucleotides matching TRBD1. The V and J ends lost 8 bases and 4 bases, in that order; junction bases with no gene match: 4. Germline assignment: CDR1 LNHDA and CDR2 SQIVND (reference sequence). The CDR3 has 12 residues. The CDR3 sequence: CASGDSPYGYTF. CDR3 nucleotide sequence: TGTGCCAGTGGGGACAGTCCCTATGGCTACACCTTC.

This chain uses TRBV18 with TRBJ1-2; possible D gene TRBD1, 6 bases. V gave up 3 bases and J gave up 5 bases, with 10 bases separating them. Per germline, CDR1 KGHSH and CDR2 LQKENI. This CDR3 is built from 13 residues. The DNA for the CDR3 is TGTGCCAGCTCACCCACACAGGGTTATGGCTACACCTTC. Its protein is CASSPTQGYGYTF.

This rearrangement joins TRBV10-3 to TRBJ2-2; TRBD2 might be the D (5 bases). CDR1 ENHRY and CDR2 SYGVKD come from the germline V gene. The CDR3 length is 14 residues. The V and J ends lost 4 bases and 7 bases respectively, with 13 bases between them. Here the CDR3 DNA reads TGTGCCATCAGTGGTTCTAGCCGGGACGGGGAGCTGTTTTTT. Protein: CAISGSSRDGELFF.